The rows below give T cell receptor beta chains drawn from one sample of a study of T cell responses to AZD1222 COVID-19 vaccine. Sequencing was performed with immunoSEQ multiplex PCR; in TCRdb, only in-frame clones are kept and a portion is missing. The data hold some 20,000 clones, with 84% observed a single time. The sample was peripheral blood, taken 28 days after the second AZD1222 dose. The receptor source for this set is an adult who received the AZD1222 COVID-19 vaccine. The CDR3 runs from the conserved cysteine through the conserved F or W. The order of the fields is clone size, J gene, D gene, V gene, CDR3 protein, CDR3 DNA. The D gene is left open where the match is weak. Clone size is given for some rows only: seen once, a few or many times, or a class if the clone is expanded.

>.|TRBJ2-2|.|TRBV12-3/TRBV12-4
CASTTTREGELFF
TGTGCCAGCACCACGACCAGGGAAGGGGAGCTGTTTTTT
>.|TRBJ2-7|.|TRBV5-1
CASSVSPSYEQYF
TGCGCCAGCAGTGTAAGCCCGAGCTACGAGCAGTACTTC
>once|TRBJ2-7|.|TRBV7-9
CASTQTAGSYEQYF
TGTGCCAGCACCCAAACGGCGGGGTCCTACGAGCAGTACTTC
>.|TRBJ2-1|.|TRBV7-7
CASSPLGSSYNEQFF
TGTGCCAGCAGCCCCCTCGGTTCGAGTTACAATGAGCAGTTCTTC
>.|TRBJ2-2|.|TRBV15
CATSRGGPRIGELFF
TGTGCCACCAGCAGAGGCGGGCCAAGAATCGGGGAGCTGTTTTTT
>.|TRBJ1-2|.|TRBV5-1
CASSLVEGRNYGYTF
TGCGCCAGCAGCTTGGTGGAGGGGCGGAACTATGGCTACACCTTC
>.|TRBJ1-1|TRBD1|TRBV5-6
CASSFGLRDSFNTEAFF
TGTGCCAGCAGCTTCGGACTCCGGGACAGCTTTAACACTGAAGCTTTCTTT
>.|TRBJ2-7|TRBD2|TRBV6-5
CASSYGGRNREQYF
TGTGCCAGCAGTTACGGCGGGAGAAACCGCGAGCAGTACTTC
>.|TRBJ2-7|TRBD2|TRBV18
CASSPSGGSSYEQYF
TGTGCCAGCTCGCCCTCGGGAGGGAGCTCCTACGAGCAGTACTTC
>few|TRBJ2-7|.|TRBV19
CASSIMAAEVDEQYF
TGTGCCAGTAGTATTATGGCTGCGGAGGTTGACGAGCAGTACTTC
>.|TRBJ2-3|.|TRBV2
CASSSPESTDTQYF
TGTGCCAGCTCCTCCCCAGAAAGCACAGATACGCAGTATTTT
>.|TRBJ2-1|.|TRBV2
CASAYTTFYNEQFF
TGTGCCAGCGCTTACACTACCTTCTACAATGAGCAGTTCTTC
>.|TRBJ1-1|TRBD1|TRBV3-1/TRBV3-2
CASSQARQGRGNTEAFF
TGTGCCAGCAGCCAAGCTAGACAGGGGCGAGGTAACACTGAAGCTTTCTTT
>.|TRBJ2-7|.|TRBV7-6
CASSVSGLKNYEQYF
TGTGCCAGCAGCGTTTCGGGGCTAAAGAACTACGAGCAGTACTTC
>.|TRBJ2-6|.|TRBV6-5
CASRVSGANVLTF
TGTGCCAGCAGGGTGTCTGGGGCCAACGTCCTGACTTTC
>once|TRBJ1-4|TRBD1|TRBV5-4
CASSVGQGATNEKLFF
TGTGCCAGCAGCGTAGGGCAGGGGGCAACTAATGAAAAACTGTTTTTT
>few|TRBJ2-3|TRBD2|TRBV7-8
CASRPGLIITQYF
TGTGCCAGCAGGCCGGGACTAATCATTACGCAGTATTTT
>.|TRBJ1-5|TRBD1|TRBV5-1
CASSPGQGGNQPQHF
TGCGCCAGCAGCCCCGGACAGGGCGGGAATCAGCCCCAGCATTTT
>.|TRBJ2-1|.|TRBV5-6
CASSFGRGRSNEQFF
TGTGCCAGCAGCTTTGGGAGGGGGCGTAGCAATGAGCAGTTCTTC
>.|TRBJ2-7|.|TRBV19
CASSIVQEGSYEQYF
TGTGCCAGTAGTATAGTGCAGGAGGGGTCCTACGAGCAGTACTTC
>.|TRBJ2-1|.|TRBV7-9
CASSLRELDEQFF
TGTGCCAGCAGCTTACGGGAACTTGATGAGCAGTTCTTC
>.|TRBJ2-5|.|TRBV6-5
CASRAREETQYF
TGTGCCAGCAGGGCCAGGGAAGAGACCCAGTACTTC
>.|TRBJ2-1|.|TRBV18
CASSPRSPVSRYNEQFF
TGTGCCAGCTCACCGCGCTCGCCTGTGTCTCGCTACAATGAGCAGTTCTTC
>once|TRBJ1-2|.|TRBV5-4
CASSLTVGGYTF
TGTGCCAGCAGCTTGACCGTTGGAGGCTACACCTTC
>.|TRBJ1-5|TRBD1|TRBV19
CASSTGQGQAQHF
TGTGCCAGTAGTACGGGACAGGGTCAGGCCCAGCATTTT
>.|TRBJ2-7|TRBD1|TRBV23-1
CASSHHTDRGASYEQYF
TGCGCCAGCAGTCACCATACGGACAGGGGTGCTAGCTACGAGCAGTACTTC
>.|TRBJ2-7|TRBD1|TRBV30
CACIGSGTGGQHEQYF
TGTGCCTGCATAGGCTCCGGGACAGGGGGCCAGCACGAGCAGTACTTC
>few|TRBJ2-6|.|TRBV6-1
CASREGGSGANVLTF
TGTGCCAGCAGAGAAGGGGGCTCTGGGGCCAACGTCCTGACTTTC
>few|TRBJ1-6|.|TRBV7-2
CASSLSLTGNSPLHF
TGTGCCAGCAGCTTATCTCTTACGGGGAATTCACCCCTCCACTTT
>.|TRBJ1-1|.|TRBV5-5
CASLGAVGTEAFF
TGTGCCTCCCTGGGGGCTGTCGGCACTGAAGCTTTCTTT
>few|TRBJ1-1|.|TRBV11-3
CASSHLRGEAFF
TGTGCCAGCAGCCATCTCAGGGGTGAAGCTTTCTTT
>.|TRBJ2-3|.|TRBV10-2
CASRVGPQGTQYF
TGCGCCAGCAGAGTGGGTCCGCAGGGTACGCAGTATTTT
>few|TRBJ2-7|.|TRBV7-2
CASSLEVFYEQYF
TGTGCCAGCAGCTTAGAGGTTTTCTACGAGCAGTACTTC
>.|TRBJ2-3|TRBD2|TRBV27
CASSLLRASGRPDTQYF
TGTGCCAGCAGTTTACTTCGGGCTAGCGGACGCCCAGATACGCAGTATTTT
>.|TRBJ1-2|.|TRBV5-5
CASSLTGTNYGYTF
TGTGCCAGCAGCTTAACAGGGACTAACTATGGCTACACCTTC
>.|TRBJ2-1|.|TRBV4-1
CASSQDKGLEQFF
TGCGCCAGCAGCCAAGATAAGGGGCTTGAGCAGTTCTTC
>.|TRBJ1-5|.|TRBV19
CASSGDKITLYSNQPQHF
TGTGCCAGTAGTGGGGACAAGATCACCCTGTATAGCAATCAGCCCCAGCATTTT
>.|TRBJ1-2|.|TRBV6-4
CASSDGRAYGYTF
TGTGCCAGCAGTGACGGGAGGGCCTATGGCTACACCTTC
>.|TRBJ2-7|.|TRBV7-2
CASSLAGGVLYEQYF
TGTGCCAGCAGCTTAGCTGGAGGGGTTTTGTACGAGCAGTACTTC
>.|TRBJ2-7|.|TRBV14
CASSQLRGSYEQYF
TGTGCCAGCAGCCAGCTCCGGGGCTCCTACGAGCAGTACTTC
>.|TRBJ2-2|TRBD1|TRBV5-4
CASSLTGGRYGELFF
TGTGCCAGCAGCTTGACAGGGGGACGGTACGGGGAGCTGTTTTTT